The 23 T cell receptor beta chains presented below share a single source sample, sequenced in a study of beta chain features in type 1 diabetes. What was sequenced were expressed TCRB transcripts, since all of the isolated RNA had been reverse transcribed. Libraries were prepared by immunoSEQ multiplex PCR; TCRdb keeps only in-frame clonotypes and omits some of them. This sample has around 600,000 clones, with 9.5% to 15% found just once. No antigens are known for them. Whole-study findings and limits: There was a moderate but significant shortening of TCRB CDR3s in all four CD4+ subsets of Type 1 diabetes patients.

The sequencing sample was made of naive CD4+ T cells from blood. The receptors were sampled from a man aged 25 to 40 with type 1 diabetes.

This clone was detected a few times. CDR3 DNA sequence: TGTGCCAGCAGCTCGGGAGGGGTCGGGCGTCAGCCCCAGCATTTT. The encoded protein is CASSSGGVGRQPQHF. J is TRBJ1-5 and V is TRBV6-5; D possibly corresponds to TRBD1 (5 bases). This CDR3 is built from 15 residues. Per the germline V gene, CDR1 is MNHEY and CDR2 is SVGAGI. V was shortened by 6 bases and J by 6 bases, with 18 bases between the two germline ends.

This chain joins TRBV5-1 and TRBJ2-5; 8 nucleotides match TRBD2. The CDR3 contains 14 residues. Trimming took 3 bases from V and 4 from J; bases not matched to a gene: 5. Per the germline V gene, CDR1 is SGHRS and CDR2 is YFSETQ. CDR3 region: CASSSGLASETQYF. The CDR3 coding sequence is TGCGCCAGCAGCTCAGGACTAGCATCAGAGACCCAGTACTTC.

This clone was detected a few times. The chain uses TRBV7-2 and TRBJ1-5, with no clear D. With 5 bases removed from V and 5 bases from J, the gap between germline ends came to 10 bases. The CDR3 loop spans 13 amino acids. In germline, CDR1 is SGHTA, CDR2 FQGNSA. CDR3 DNA: TGTGCCAGCAGCGGATACACGGATCAGCCCCAGCATTTT. The encoded protein is CASSGYTDQPQHF.

The rearrangement links TRBV10-3 to TRBJ1-2; weak D call: TRBD1 (6 bases). The CDR3 is 14 residues long. The germline CDR1 and CDR2 sequences are ENHRY and SYGVKD. The ends were cut back, 3 bases at V and 7 bases at J, with 15 bases in the middle. The CDR3 DNA reads TGTGCCATCAGTGAAGGACAGCTTAAGGCTGGCTACACCTTC. It encodes CAISEGQLKAGYTF.

This rearrangement joins TRBV7-2 to TRBJ2-3, with TRBD2 identical over 10 bases. The trim removed 1 base at V and 3 bases at J, leaving 10 bases unmatched. The CDR3 spans 18 residues. Per germline, CDR1 SGHTA and CDR2 FQGNSA. CDR3 amino acids: CASSLVPSGGLVTDTQYF. The CDR3, as DNA: TGTGCCAGCAGCTTAGTGCCTAGCGGGGGTTTAGTGACAGATACGCAGTATTTT. Drawing the rest from reference TRBV7-2 and TRBJ2-3, the complete variable domain is GAGVSQSPSNKVTEKGKDVELRCDPISGHTALYWYRQSLGQGLEFLIYFQGNSAPDKSGLPSDRFSAERTGGSVSTLTIQRTQQEDSAVYLCASSLVPSGGLVTDTQYFGPGTRLTVL.

This clone was observed a few times. The chain couples TRBV19 to TRBJ2-7; 9 bases map to TRBD1. The germline gives CDR1 LNHDA, CDR2 SQIVND (reference sequence). J lost 6 bases, V lost 4 bases, and 7 bases had no gene match. CDR3 length equals 14 residues. CDR3 sequence (DNA): TGTGCCAGTAGTACCGTCGGACAGGGGACCGAGCAGTACTTC. This gives the protein CASSTVGQGTEQYF.

This clone was recorded a few times. The rearrangement links TRBV14 to TRBJ1-2; D is uncertain. V was trimmed by 1 base and J by 7 bases, leaving 13 bases between them. The CDR3 has 14 residues. Germline values: CDR1 SGHDN, CDR2 FVKESK. CDR3 coding DNA: TGTGCCAGCAGCCAAGGGGAGGGTCGGAGTGGCTACACCTTC. This encodes CASSQGEGRSGYTF.

This clone was observed a few times. The CDR3, as DNA: TGTGCCAGCAGCGCCGGACACAACACCGGGGAGCTGTTTTTT. It yields the protein CASSAGHNTGELFF. This chain connects TRBV7-7 to TRBJ2-2, with a weak D call TRBD1 (5 bases). This CDR3 region has 14 residues. Trimming stripped 5 bases from V and 2 bases from J, with 9 bases between. Germline V lookup: CDR1 SSHAT, CDR2 FNYEAQ (reference sequence). The complete variable domain, with remaining parts taken from reference TRBV7-7 and TRBJ2-2, reads GAGVSQSPRYKVTKRGQDVTLRCDPISSHATLYWYQQALGQGPEFLTYFNYEAQPDKSGLPSDRFSAERPEGSISTLTIQRTEQRDSAMYRCASSAGHNTGELFFGEGSRLTVL.

This clone has more than one count but fewer than ten. DNA of the CDR3: TGCAGCGTTGAGGTGTCCGGCACTGAAGCTTTCTTT. Its protein product is CSVEVSGTEAFF. The chain carries TRBV29-1 and TRBJ1-1; D is unresolved. This CDR3 has 12 amino acids. Germline V gene data show CDR1 as SQVTM and CDR2 as ANQGSEA. V was pared by 3 bases and J by 4 bases, with 9 bases between.

This clone has only a few counts. This rearrangement joins TRBV19 to TRBJ1-5, with a possible D match to TRBD1 (6 bases). V dropped 9 bases and J dropped 4 bases, with 22 bases sitting between them. The length of the CDR3 is 16 residues. Germline V gene lookup returns CDR1 LNHDA and CDR2 SQIVND (reference sequence). The CDR3 nucleotides read TGTGCCAGCCTTCAACCCCCGGGACACCCAAATCAGCCCCAGCATTTT. Translating it yields CASLQPPGHPNQPQHF.

The chain carries TRBV4-2 and TRBJ1-1; D is perhaps TRBD1 (6 bases). CDR3 length: 17 residues. Trimming left V 1 base short and J 4 bases short, with 19 bases between. Germline CDR1 LGHNA, CDR2 YNFKEQ. The DNA of the CDR3 is TGTGCCAGCAGCCAAGCTCGTGGGGTGGGGGCGGCCACTGAAGCTTTCTTT. As protein: CASSQARGVGAATEAFF.

The V gene is TRBV5-1, the J gene TRBJ1-1; 8 bases line up with TRBD1. V shed 2 bases, J shed 3 bases, and the junction held 6 bases outside the gene matches. The germline CDR1 and CDR2 sequences are SGHRS and YFSETQ. This CDR3 has 15 residues. CDR3 in DNA: TGCGCCAGCAGCTTAGGTGACAGGGGTGACACTGAAGCTTTCTTT. Amino acids: CASSLGDRGDTEAFF.

This clone was observed a few times. This rearrangement joins TRBV20-1 to TRBJ2-4; D gene unclear. The CDR3 loop spans 11 amino acids. Germline V CDR1 and CDR2: DFQATT, SNEGSKA (reference sequence). Trimming stripped 6 bases from V and 8 bases from J, with 11 bases between. CDR3 nucleotide sequence: TGCAGTGCCCCCATCTTAGACATTCAGTACTTC. Amino acid sequence: CSAPILDIQYF.

The gene calls are TRBV5-1 and TRBJ2-7; D call uncertain. Germline loops: CDR1 SGHRS, CDR2 YFSETQ. Between the trimmed V and J ends, which lost 0 bases and 0 bases, there was a span of 13 bases. There are 16 residues in the CDR3. Here the CDR3 DNA reads TGCGCCAGCAGCTTGGGCCTCCCGAGGAGCTCCTACGAGCAGTACTTC. Translation gives CASSLGLPRSSYEQYF.

V is TRBV7-2 and J is TRBJ2-6; no firm D call. Looked up from germline, CDR1 is SGHTA and CDR2 is FQGNSA. This CDR3 has 14 amino acids. Trimming left V 6 bases short and J 0 bases short, with 6 bases between. CDR3 bases: TGTGCCAGCAGTCCCACCTCTGGGGCCAACGTCCTGACTTTC. As protein: CASSPTSGANVLTF.

The gene calls are TRBV4-3 and TRBJ2-1; TRBD2 matches at 8 bases. The germline gives CDR1 LGHNA, CDR2 YSLEER. The CDR3 sequence is 16 residues long. Germline trimming cut 2 bases from V and 1 base from J; bases unmatched to any gene: 4. The CDR3 DNA follows: TGCGCCAGCAGCCAAACTACTAGCGGATCCTACAATGAGCAGTTCTTC. Translation: CASSQTTSGSYNEQFF.

The chain recombines TRBV7-2 with TRBJ2-2; 12 bases map to TRBD2. This CDR3 contains 16 residues. The V and J ends lost 1 base and 5 bases, in that order; junction bases with no gene match: 2. Germline V lookup: CDR1 SGHTA, CDR2 FQGNSA. CDR3 coding DNA: TGTGCCAGCAGCTTAGGGACTAGCGGGGCGACCGGGGAGCTGTTTTTT. Protein sequence: CASSLGTSGATGELFF.

The chain uses TRBV2 and TRBJ1-2; D remains ambiguous. Trimming took 6 bases from V and 2 from J, leaving 16 bases between them. CDR1 and CDR2 from the germline V gene are SNHLY and FYNNEI. The CDR3 runs 15 residues. CDR3 in amino acids: CASREWAPKNYGYTF. The CDR3 nucleotides read TGTGCCAGCAGAGAGTGGGCTCCGAAGAACTATGGCTACACCTTC.

This clone was observed a few times. The chain uses TRBV14 and TRBJ2-1; 9 bases match TRBD1. This CDR3 has 15 residues. CDR1 is SGHDN and CDR2 is FVKESK in the germline V gene. The trim removed 4 bases at V and 4 bases at J, leaving 5 bases unmatched. The CDR3 DNA reads TGTGCCAGCAGCCGACAGGGGGGCTTATACAATGAGCAGTTCTTC. Encoded protein: CASSRQGGLYNEQFF.

In this sample, this clone turned up a few times. V usage is TRBV5-6 and J usage is TRBJ2-7; 9 bases map to TRBD1. CDR3 size: 16 residues. V lost 5 bases, J lost 5 bases, and 14 bases stayed unmatched. The germline gives CDR1 SGHDT, CDR2 YYEEEE. The DNA for the CDR3 is TGTGCCAGCAGTCTCACCGGGACAGGGTTCTTGAACGAGCAGTACTTC. Encoded protein: CASSLTGTGFLNEQYF.

In this sample, this clone turned up a few times. The identical CDR3 is also encoded by other nucleotide sequences in the sample. The genes are TRBV20-1 and TRBJ2-3; D call uncertain. This CDR3 is built from 10 residues. Trimming pared 3 bases from V and 5 bases from J, leaving 3 bases between. Germline-derived CDR1 and CDR2 are DFQATT and SNEGSKA (reference sequence). The CDR3 nucleotides read TGCAGTGCTAGGTTAGATACGCAGTATTTT. It specifies CSARLDTQYF.

This clone was seen a handful of times. This chain links TRBV7-2 with TRBJ2-2, with D hard to call. Germline V CDR1 and CDR2: SGHTA, FQGNSA. The V end lost 5 bases, the J end lost 5 bases, and 9 bases lay between the germline ends. The CDR3 sequence is 13 residues long. The DNA of the CDR3 is TGTGCCAGCAGCGACCGGGCGACCGGGGAGCTGTTTTTT. Its translation: CASSDRATGELFF.

This clone was recorded a few times. The gene calls are TRBV18 and TRBJ1-2; D uncertain. This CDR3 has 18 amino acids. Trimming stripped 4 bases from V and 4 bases from J, with 25 bases between. Germline V gene sequence: CDR1 KGHSH, CDR2 LQKENI. Here the CDR3 reads CASSRDGSPTISVYGYTF. The CDR3, as DNA: TGTGCCAGCTCACGCGATGGCAGCCCCACAATATCGGTCTATGGCTACACCTTC.